This is a list of T cell receptor beta chains from one sample in a study of early T cells in non-severe SARS-CoV-2 infection. Each CDR3 protein is one row after TCRdb ran MiXCR on the 5' RACE reads. The sample contains 59,000 or so distinct CDR3 sequences, roughly an eighth of which appear only once. Material: whole blood, obtained at baseline. Every receptor here comes from an adult who was a healthcare worker with PCR-confirmed SARS-CoV-2 infection or an uninfected control (not recorded which). The CDR3 runs from the conserved cysteine through the conserved F or W. The D gene is left open where the match is weak. Part of the rows lack a size; the others show once, few, many or a class for expanded clones.

v_gene	d_gene	j_gene	abundance	CDR3nt	CDR3aa
TRBV5-5	.	TRBJ1-1	many	TGTGCCAGCAGCTCCTGGACGGGAAACACTGAAGCTTTCTTT	CASSSWTGNTEAFF
TRBV24-1	.	TRBJ2-1	.	TGTGCCACCAGTGATCCACAGAATGAGCAGTTCTTC	CATSDPQNEQFF
TRBV4-3	.	TRBJ1-1	few	TGCGCCAGCAGCCAGGCCGGACGGCCCATGAACACTGAAGCTTTCTTT	CASSQAGRPMNTEAFF
TRBV28	.	TRBJ1-5	many	TGTGCCAGCAGTTTGGTGAATGGGGGGAGCAATCAGCCCCAGCATTTT	CASSLVNGGSNQPQHF
TRBV27	.	TRBJ2-7	.	TGTGCCAGCAGTAAGCGGTCTGGGGGTTCCTACGAGCAGTACTTC	CASSKRSGGSYEQYF
TRBV12-3/TRBV12-4	.	TRBJ2-1	.	TGTGCCAGCAGCCCGACGAGCCGGGGGGCCAATGAGCAGTTCTTC	CASSPTSRGANEQFF
TRBV5-1	.	TRBJ2-1	.	TGCGCCAGCAGCCCGGGGGACCCCTGGAATGAGCAGTTCTTC	CASSPGDPWNEQFF
TRBV18	.	TRBJ2-1	few	TGTGCCAGCTCACTGGACTTGGATGAGCAGTTCTTC	CASSLDLDEQFF
TRBV3-1	.	TRBJ1-1	few	TGTGCCAGCAGCCAAGGAAGGAACAGGGTGAACACTGAAGCTTTCTTT	CASSQGRNRVNTEAFF
TRBV20-1	.	TRBJ2-7	.	TGCAGTGGCTCGGCTGAATACGAGCAGTACTTC	CSGSAEYEQYF
TRBV4-3	TRBD2	TRBJ2-7	.	TGCGCCAGCAGCCAAGGCTACGCTTCAGCGGGAACCTACGAGCAGTACTTC	CASSQGYASAGTYEQYF
TRBV10-1	TRBD1	TRBJ1-3	.	TGCGCCAGCAGTACCGGGACAGCTGGAAACACCATATATTTT	CASSTGTAGNTIYF
TRBV20-1	.	TRBJ2-7	.	TGCAGTGCTAGAGATTCGACAGATAACTCCTACGAGCAGTACTTC	CSARDSTDNSYEQYF
TRBV12-3/TRBV12-4	.	TRBJ1-1	.	TGTGCCAGCAGCTCTACGTTGGGGAACACTGAAGCTTTCTTT	CASSSTLGNTEAFF
TRBV4-2	TRBD1	TRBJ2-7	.	TGTGCCAGCAGCCAAGAGGGACAGGGTGGCAGCGAGCAGTACTTC	CASSQEGQGGSEQYF
TRBV15	.	TRBJ1-2	few	TGTGCCACCAGCAGAGATACGGCCAACCCGAACTATGGCTACACCTTC	CATSRDTANPNYGYTF
TRBV5-1	.	TRBJ1-2	many	TGCGCCAGCAGCCCGGGGTCAGGGTGGAGATATGGCTACACCTTC	CASSPGSGWRYGYTF
TRBV20-1	.	TRBJ2-1	many	TGCAGTGCTCCCGGGGGGCGTCTGGAGCAGTTCTTC	CSAPGGRLEQFF
TRBV4-3	TRBD2	TRBJ2-7	many	TGCGCCAGCAGCCAAGATTCTAGCGGGTCCTACGAGCAGTACTTC	CASSQDSSGSYEQYF
TRBV29-1	TRBD1	TRBJ2-7	.	TGCAGCGTCTTCGGGACAGGAACCTACGAGCAGTACTTC	CSVFGTGTYEQYF
TRBV13	.	TRBJ1-2	many	TGTGCCAGCAGCCCCGCTCGGAGCCACTATGGCTACACCTTC	CASSPARSHYGYTF
TRBV11-2	.	TRBJ1-3	.	TGTGCCAGCAGCCGACGGGGCGGCGGAAACACCATATATTTT	CASSRRGGGNTIYF
TRBV7-2	TRBD1	TRBJ1-3	many	TGTGCCAGCACGCCAACAGGGGAAGCTGGAAACACCATATATTTT	CASTPTGEAGNTIYF
TRBV7-2	TRBD1	TRBJ2-2	many	TGTGCCAGCAGCTTTAGGACAGGGTCGAACACCGGGGAGCTGTTTTTT	CASSFRTGSNTGELFF
TRBV5-1	.	TRBJ2-3	many	TGCGCCAGCAGCTCGGTAGGGGGTAACACAGATACGCAGTATTTT	CASSSVGGNTDTQYF
TRBV29-1	TRBD1	TRBJ2-7	.	TGCAGCGTTTTCGGACAGGGGGCCTCATACGAGCAGTACTTC	CSVFGQGASYEQYF
TRBV19	.	TRBJ2-4	few	TGTGCCAGTAGCGACAAAGCCAAAAACATTCAGTACTTC	CASSDKAKNIQYF
TRBV3-1	TRBD2	TRBJ2-1	many	TGTGCCAGCAGCCAAGTTGTGACTAGCGTTGAGCAGTTCTTC	CASSQVVTSVEQFF
TRBV7-9	.	TRBJ1-5	few	TGTGCCAGCAGCTCGACAGTAGCCTATCAGCCCCAGCATTTT	CASSSTVAYQPQHF
TRBV7-2	TRBD1	TRBJ2-2	.	TGTGCCAGCAGCTTAGGAGGGACAGCTACCGGGGAGCTGTTTTTT	CASSLGGTATGELFF
TRBV12-3/TRBV12-4	TRBD2	TRBJ2-1	.	TGTGCCAGCAGTCCACGACTAGCGGGGAATGAGCAGTTCTTC	CASSPRLAGNEQFF
TRBV7-9	.	TRBJ2-5	.	TGTGCCAGCAGCTCCACAGAGGCGGAGACCCAGTACTTC	CASSSTEAETQYF
TRBV11-2	TRBD1	TRBJ1-1	few	TGTGCCAGCAGCAGACAGGGCAGAAGCGGCCCGAACACTGAAGCTTTCTTT	CASSRQGRSGPNTEAFF
TRBV5-1	.	TRBJ1-5	few	TGCGCCAGCAGCTTGGACGGACTGGAGGATCAGCCCCAGCATTTT	CASSLDGLEDQPQHF
TRBV2	TRBD2	TRBJ2-1	few	TGTGCCAGCAGTGATGAGGCTAGCGGGAGGGAAGAGCAGTTCTTC	CASSDEASGREEQFF
TRBV2	TRBD1	TRBJ1-5	.	TGTGCCAGCAGTGAAGGAACAGGGGGCGCGGATCAGCCCCAGCATTTT	CASSEGTGGADQPQHF
TRBV7-8	.	TRBJ1-3	.	TGTGCCAGCAGCCTGACAGTCGGAAACACCATATATTTT	CASSLTVGNTIYF
TRBV20-1	TRBD2	TRBJ2-3	few	TGCAGTGCTAGAGACGAAGGGACTAGCTTAAGGGAGCAATATACGCAGTATTTT	CSARDEGTSLREQYTQYF
TRBV20-1	.	TRBJ1-5	many	TGCAGTGCTAGAGTAAGAGGGGGCAATCAGCCCCAGCATTTT	CSARVRGGNQPQHF
TRBV20-1	.	TRBJ1-5	.	TGCAGTGCCCAGACAGTGGTAGGCAATCAGCCCCAGCATTTT	CSAQTVVGNQPQHF
TRBV4-3	TRBD2	TRBJ2-1	few	TGCGCCAGCAGCCAAACAGGAGCGGGAACCTACAATGAGCAGTTCTTC	CASSQTGAGTYNEQFF
TRBV9	.	TRBJ1-1	.	TGTGCCAGCAGCGTAGCCCTGAACACTGAAGCTTTCTTT	CASSVALNTEAFF